Detailed here is one T cell receptor (beta chain). Its target is unknown. The CDR3 loop spans 15 amino acids. Germline assignment: CDR1 MDHEN and CDR2 SYDVKM. The trim removed 6 bases at V and 2 bases at J, leaving 7 bases unmatched. The PCR was carried out with 60 Vbeta primers and 13 Jbeta primers. Method: immunoSEQ multiplex PCR; TCRdb's copy keeps in-frame clones and lacks some. The sample lists 150,000 to 180,000 clones; approximately 80% were seen once. This sample stems from a study of cytomegalovirus exposure and HLA in healthy donors. Study outcomes and limitations: TCR sequences were mostly rare, though some public TCRs occurred in many donors. Presence/absence comparisons presumed near-even sequencing depth among donors.

All donors participated as healthy donors of bone marrow. This chain uses TRBV28 with TRBJ1-1; 9 bases are a match to TRBD1. Sequenced material: PBMCs. This receptor was identified in a man aged 25-45 years in good health and CMV-seropositive. This CDR3 is CASRPSGQGNTEAFF. The CDR3 region has the DNA TGTGCCAGCAGACCATCGGGACAGGGCAACACTGAAGCTTTCTTT. The complete variable domain, with remaining parts taken from reference TRBV28 and TRBJ1-1, reads DVKVTQSSRYLVKRTGEKVFLECVQDMDHENMFWYRQDPGLGLRLIYFSYDVKMKEKGDIPEGYSVSREKKERFSLILESASTNQTSMYLCASRPSGQGNTEAFFGQGTRLTVV.